The next 5 T cell receptor beta chains were all read from a single sample in a study of T cell responses to AZD1222 COVID-19 vaccine. Generated by immunoSEQ multiplex PCR, the TCRdb table keeps only in-frame clones and is missing some. The sample records about 140,000 clones, roughly 90% being singletons. The specimen was peripheral blood, collected on day 0 of AZD1222 vaccination. These TCRs come from an adult in good health.

The V call is TRBV6-4, the J call TRBJ1-2; D remains unclear. Germline V gene data show CDR1 as MRHNA and CDR2 as SNTAGT. This CDR3 is 14 amino acids long. The V end lost 0 bases, the J end lost 8 bases, and 13 bases lay between the germline ends. The CDR3 loop is CASSDSDRTGGYTF. DNA of the CDR3: TGTGCCAGCAGTGACTCTGATCGGACGGGAGGCTACACCTTC.

The rearrangement joins TRBV19 to TRBJ2-1; 9 bases are a match to TRBD1. The CDR3 contains 15 residues. Germline-derived CDR1 and CDR2 are LNHDA and SQIVND (reference sequence). V shed 5 bases and J 4 bases; nucleotides not matched to a gene: 6. The CDR3 DNA reads as TGTGCCAGTAGTCCCCGGGACAGGGAATACAATGAGCAGTTCTTC. This codes for CASSPRDREYNEQFF.

This chain joins TRBV2 and TRBJ1-4; the D is unclear. Germline assignment: CDR1 SNHLY and CDR2 FYNNEI. The CDR3 contains 16 residues. Trimming removed 6 bases at V and 0 bases at J, with 14 bases between. CDR3 region: CASRRAAPATNEKLFF. The CDR3 nucleotides read TGTGCCAGCAGAAGGGCCGCTCCTGCAACTAATGAAAAACTGTTTTTT.

This clone occurred once. The V and J genes are TRBV5-1 and TRBJ1-2; no reliable D call. Germline V lookup: CDR1 SGHRS, CDR2 YFSETQ. The V end lost 0 bases, the J end lost 4 bases, and 7 bases lay between the germline ends. This CDR3 comprises 13 residues. Written as DNA, the CDR3 is TGCGCCAGCAGCTTGGAACAGATCTATGGCTACACCTTC. Encoded protein: CASSLEQIYGYTF.

The chain couples TRBV5-1 to TRBJ1-4; D is uncertain. CDR1 and CDR2 (germline): SGHRS, YFSETQ. Trimming stripped 1 base from V and 8 bases from J, with 15 bases between. The CDR3 runs 15 residues. Here the CDR3 DNA reads TGCGCCAGCAGCTTGTCTGGCCCTGGCTGGGAAAAACTGTTTTTT. Its protein product is CASSLSGPGWEKLFF.